In this sample, the clone carrying this TCR beta chain turned up a few times. The antigen is undetermined. One end of the junction is discordant with germline, which a read error may explain. Per the authors' pipeline: CDR3 differences across clinicopathological groups were used to build a distant-metastasis classifier for papillary thyroid cancer. TCRdb re-analyzed the PCR reads through MiXCR. The V and J calls shown here were made by TCRdb, not taken from the authors' results. This sample has some 23,000 clones, with about 20% found just once. No patient had received any treatment before thyroid surgery. In germline, CDR1 is MNHNS, CDR2 SASEGT. This CDR3 is built from 15 residues. The source of the sample is a study of metastatic and nonmetastatic thyroid tumors. About the research overall: Malignant and benign thyroid patients had repertoires compared in peripheral blood and tumor or nodule tissue. General study points: Reportedly, malignant thyroid tumors had significantly higher TCR beta diversity than benign nodules, in blood and tumor.

The source is a female donor with papillary thyroid cancer or a benign thyroid nodule (not recorded which). Some clones in this sample may be carry-over from other donors' samples. The sample taken for sequencing was blood. The V call is TRBV6-1, the J call TRBJ2-7; 8 bases match TRBD1. CDR3 in DNA: TGTGCCATCAGTGAAGCGCAAGGACAGGGCTACGATCAGTACTTC. Amino acids: CAISEAQGQGYDQYF.